The 19 T cell receptor beta chains below were found in one sample sequenced in a study of blood T cell repertoires in COVID-19. Assay: immunoSEQ multiplex PCR; the TCRdb copy retains only in-frame clones and omits some. The sample shows approximately 120,000 clones, 85% to 90% of them seen only once. Source material: peripheral blood. The receptors were sampled from a man older than 75 with active or convalescent COVID-19.

The rearrangement joins TRBV29-1 to TRBJ2-1, with 14 bases identical to TRBD2. The J segment lost 11 bases and the V segment lost 5 bases, leaving 8 bases of the junction unmatched. Germline values: CDR1 SQVTM, CDR2 ANQGSEA. This CDR3 has 14 residues. This CDR3 is CSVNRLAGGLQQFF. The CDR3 DNA sequence: TGCAGCGTTAATCGACTAGCGGGAGGGCTTCAGCAGTTCTTC.

The chain recombines TRBV30 with TRBJ1-2, with 9 bases fitting TRBD1. Trimming at V came to 5 bases and at J to 5 bases, leaving 6 bases not matched to a gene. Per the germline V gene, CDR1 is GTSNPN and CDR2 is SVGIG (reference sequence). The CDR3 runs 13 residues. In nucleotides, the CDR3 is TGTGCCTGGGTGACAGGGGGGACTTATGGCTACACCTTC. This gives the protein CAWVTGGTYGYTF.

J is TRBJ2-2 and V is TRBV7-3; maybe TRBD1 (7 bases). This CDR3 is built from 17 residues. Germline assignment: CDR1 SGHTA and CDR2 FQGTGA. Trimming removed 3 bases at V and 2 bases at J, with 16 bases between. Written as DNA, the CDR3 is TGTGCCAGCAGCTTGTCCGGCGGGACAGTTAACACCGGGGAGCTGTTTTTT. The encoded protein is CASSLSGGTVNTGELFF.

The chain has TRBV29-1 and TRBJ2-3; a possible D gene is TRBD1 (6 bases). Germline V CDR1 and CDR2: SQVTM, ANQGSEA. The CDR3 totals 12 residues. Between the trimmed V and J ends, which lost 4 bases and 4 bases, there was a span of 9 bases. The CDR3 sequence is CSVVQGSDTQYF. CDR3 sequence (DNA): TGCAGCGTTGTACAGGGTTCAGATACGCAGTATTTT.

The V call is TRBV19, the J call TRBJ2-1; D possibly corresponds to TRBD1 (6 bases). CDR1 and CDR2 (germline): LNHDA, SQIVND (reference sequence). The CDR3 sequence is 15 residues long. V lost 3 bases and J 9 bases, leaving 18 bases between the germline ends. The CDR3 loop is CASSIVLGRGFEQFF. DNA of the CDR3: TGTGCCAGTAGTATCGTCCTGGGCAGGGGTTTTGAGCAGTTCTTC.

This chain links TRBV28 with TRBJ2-7; the match to TRBD2 covers 8 bases. V lost 10 bases, J lost 0 bases, and 5 bases stayed unmatched. The length of the CDR3 is 13 residues. Germline lookup yields CDR1 MDHEN and CDR2 SYDVKM. The CDR3 is CATIAGSSYEQYF. CDR3 DNA: TGTGCCACCATAGCGGGAAGCTCCTACGAGCAGTACTTC.

The genes are TRBV24-1 and TRBJ2-7, with TRBD2 as a possible D gene (5 bases). The length of the CDR3 is 17 residues. Germline assignment: CDR1 KGHDR and CDR2 SFDVKD. V dropped 4 bases and J dropped 2 bases, with 20 bases sitting between them. CDR3 nucleotide sequence: TGTGCCACCAGTGAACCTCGGGGTAACAACCCACCCTACGAGCAGTACTTC. It codes for CATSEPRGNNPPYEQYF.

V and J are TRBV4-3 and TRBJ2-3, with 10 bases matching TRBD2. This CDR3 spans 17 amino acids. Per the germline V gene, CDR1 is LGHNA and CDR2 is YSLEER. The J segment lost 5 bases and the V segment lost 4 bases, leaving 12 bases of the junction unmatched. The DNA of the CDR3 is TGCGCCAGCAGCCCCATGACTAGCGGGCGCGGGGGAGATACGCAGTATTTT. This translates into CASSPMTSGRGGDTQYF.

This chain links TRBV6-6 with TRBJ1-2; D is undetermined. CDR1 and CDR2 from the germline V gene are MNHNY and SVGAGI (reference sequence). Trimming took off 2 bases at V and 8 bases at J, with 9 bases between the two ends. The CDR3 spans 12 residues. The CDR3 region has the DNA TGTGCCAGCAGTTACACAACAGAGGGCTACACCTTC. It codes for CASSYTTEGYTF.

The V gene is TRBV5-4, the J gene TRBJ1-2; TRBD1 matches at 11 bases. With V trimmed by 4 bases and J by 6 bases, 5 bases remained unmatched. The CDR3 runs to 14 residues. The germline gives CDR1 SGHNT, CDR2 YYREEE (reference sequence). The CDR3 DNA is TGTGCCAGCAGCCCGCCGGGACAGGGGGATGGCTACACCTTC. Translating it yields CASSPPGQGDGYTF.

The V call is TRBV7-3, the J call TRBJ2-2, with 8 bases matching TRBD2. Looked up from germline, CDR1 is SGHTA and CDR2 is FQGTGA. The CDR3 runs to 22 residues. Trimming cost V 2 bases and J 6 bases; bases outside gene matches: 26. The CDR3 DNA follows: TGTGCCAGCAGCTTACGGGAGACTAAGCGGGGGTACGGGAGCGGTTATGCCGGGGAGCTGTTTTTT. This gives the protein CASSLRETKRGYGSGYAGELFF.

The V and J genes are TRBV28 and TRBJ1-2; unclear D gene. The germline V and J ends were trimmed by 4 bases and 1 base, with 7 bases remaining between them. This CDR3 region has 13 residues. Germline CDR1 MDHEN, CDR2 SYDVKM. The CDR3 DNA reads TGTGCCAGCAGTTACACGAATAACTATGGCTACACCTTC. Amino acids: CASSYTNNYGYTF.

Here the CDR3 DNA reads TGTGCCAGCAGCCTAAAACAGGTTGGTGGCTACACCTTC. Protein product: CASSLKQVGGYTF. The chain has TRBV7-2 and TRBJ1-2, with D possibly TRBD1 on 5 matching bases. Germline assignment: CDR1 SGHTA and CDR2 FQGNSA. The ends were cut back, 5 bases at V and 7 bases at J, with 14 bases in the middle. This CDR3 comprises 13 residues.

Many counts were recorded for this clone. The chain links TRBV2 to TRBJ1-1; 9 bases are shared with TRBD1. The CDR3 covers 15 residues. The V gene's germline CDR1 is SNHLY and CDR2 FYNNEI. With V trimmed by 5 bases and J by 0 bases, 4 bases remained unmatched. The CDR3 spells CASSLRQGVNTEAFF. The CDR3 DNA is TGTGCCAGCAGTCTACGACAGGGGGTGAACACTGAAGCTTTCTTT.

The chain couples TRBV5-5 to TRBJ2-1; TRBD2 matches at 10 bases. The ends lost 1 base at V and 4 bases at J; junction bases unmatched: 5. The CDR3 sequence is 16 residues long. CDR1 and CDR2 from the germline V gene are SGHKS and YYEKEE (reference sequence). CDR3 in DNA: TGTGCCAGCAGCTTGACTAGCGGGGAAAATTACAATGAGCAGTTCTTC. Protein product: CASSLTSGENYNEQFF.

Here the CDR3 reads CASSFSGTGDEKLFF. The DNA of the CDR3 is TGTGCCAGCAGCTTCTCCGGGACAGGGGATGAAAAACTGTTTTTT. The rearrangement uses TRBV11-2 and TRBJ1-4; 10 bases are a match to TRBD1. Per germline, CDR1 SGHAT and CDR2 FQNNGV. The CDR3 length is 15 residues. With 3 bases clipped from V and 6 bases from J, the junction kept 4 bases outside the gene matches.

This clone was detected only once. This chain joins TRBV21-1 and TRBJ1-2; TRBD1 is taken as the D call from the table, unchecked against the DNA. TRBV21-1 is listed as a pseudogene. The CDR3 is 18 amino acids. The CDR3 bases are TGTGCCAGCAGCAAAAAAAGGGGGACAGGGGGGAAAAAGTATGGCTACACCTTC. Protein: CASSKKRGTGGKKYGYTF.

V and J are TRBV11-3 and TRBJ2-7, with D possibly matching TRBD2 (6 bases). V lost 6 bases, J lost 3 bases, and 24 bases lay in between. The CDR3 extends over 17 amino acids. Germline lookup yields CDR1 SGHNT and CDR2 YENEEA. CDR3 bases: TGTGCCAGCAGTTTCCACTCCGGGGGTTTAGTGCGCTACGAGCAGTACTTC. This codes for CASSFHSGGLVRYEQYF.

On this clone itself: Compared with germline, one end of the junction differs, possibly owing to a read error. This sequence joins TRBV29-1 and TRBJ2-1, with 9 bases fitting TRBD2. Germline V lookup: CDR1 SQVTM, CDR2 ANQGSEA. This CDR3 comprises 15 residues. In nucleotides, the CDR3 is TGCAGCGTTGAAGCCCCCGCTGGCGGGAGGGGCTTTAAGCTCTTC. This encodes CSVEAPAGGRGFKLF.